These 14 T cell receptor beta chains originate from one sample sequenced in a study of Ad26.COV2.S vaccination and SARS-CoV-2 variants. Noted treatment: 15 to 20 received Ad26.COV2.S at low or high dose, single or two shots; five or six received placebo; per-sample allocation not given. Collection of samples fell on day 63 after the first vaccine or placebo injection. Produced via immunoSEQ multiplex PCR; TCRdb's table is partial and in-frame only. In the table there are 300,000 to 350,000 clones, around 84% of which are singletons. This specimen consisted of peripheral blood, obtained in a trial of Ad26.COV2.S vaccine versus placebo. The receptors originated from a person aged 18 to 65 who received the Ad26.COV2.S COVID-19 vaccine or a placebo.

The V and J genes are TRBV5-1 and TRBJ2-2; D gene uncertain. Germline CDR1 is SGHRS and CDR2 is YFSETQ. The CDR3 contains 16 residues. V lost 0 bases and J lost 0, with 9 bases in between. The CDR3 coding sequence is TGCGCCAGCAGCTTGGTGGCAGGCGCGAACACCGGGGAGCTGTTTTTT. Its protein is CASSLVAGANTGELFF.

The chain uses TRBV7-6 and TRBJ1-3; D is unclear. This CDR3 region has 14 residues. V was cut by 1 base and J by 1 base, with 5 bases left in between. Germline V CDR1 and CDR2: SGHVS, FNYEAQ. The CDR3 DNA sequence: TGTGCCAGCAGCTTAGGGAAATCTGGAAACACCATATATTTT. This sequence encodes CASSLGKSGNTIYF. Full variable domain (rest looked up from reference TRBV7-6 and TRBJ1-3): GAGVSQSPRYKVTKRGQDVALRCDPISGHVSLYWYRQALGQGPEFLTYFNYEAQQDKSGLPNDRFSAERPEGSISTLTIQRTEQRDSAMYRCASSLGKSGNTIYFGEGSWLTVV.

As concerns this clone: The sample contains more than one DNA sequence encoding this CDR3. The CDR3 here is CASSLGGSNYGYTF. CDR3 sequence (DNA): TGTGCCAGCAGCTTAGGAGGATCTAACTATGGCTACACCTTC. This chain joins TRBV7-2 and TRBJ1-2; no firm D call. Germline V gene data show CDR1 as SGHTA and CDR2 as FQGNSA. Trimming removed 1 base at V and 0 bases at J, with 6 bases between. This CDR3 contains 14 residues.

This clone was detected a few times. The chain combines TRBV7-3 with TRBJ2-1, with D tentatively TRBD2 (5 bases). Germline V CDR1 and CDR2: SGHTA, FQGTGA. The V and J ends lost 5 bases and 5 bases respectively, with 19 bases between them. This CDR3 spans 16 amino acids. The DNA of the CDR3 is TGTGCCAGCAGCCCCCTTGACGGGGAGTCCCACAATGAGCAGTTCTTC. Translating it yields CASSPLDGESHNEQFF.

The chain has TRBV6-2 or TRBV6-3 and TRBJ1-1, with TRBD1 as a possible D gene (5 bases). The germline V gene has CDR1 MNHEY and CDR2 SVGEGT. V was trimmed by 4 bases and J by 1 base, leaving 16 bases between them. The CDR3 extends over 16 amino acids. The CDR3 here is CASSSTATGRNTEAFF. CDR3 nucleotides: TGTGCCAGCAGTTCGACAGCCACAGGTAGGAACACTGAAGCTTTCTTT.

V gene TRBV4-3 combines with J gene TRBJ2-2; D not resolved. This CDR3 comprises 14 residues. The V gene's germline CDR1 is LGHNA and CDR2 YSLEER. V was trimmed by 3 bases and J by 1 base, leaving 6 bases between them. CDR3 nucleotide sequence: TGCGCCAGCAGCCAGCTGATGAACACCGGGGAGCTGTTTTTT. Encoded protein: CASSQLMNTGELFF.

CDR3 nucleotide sequence: TGTGCCAGCAGCCGAACTAGCTTTGGAGCCGAGCAGTACTTC. Amino acids: CASSRTSFGAEQYF. The genes are TRBV11-3 and TRBJ2-7; weak D call: TRBD2 (6 bases). Germline lookup yields CDR1 SGHNT and CDR2 YENEEA. V lost 5 bases and J lost 6, with 17 bases in between. The CDR3 runs 14 residues.

The gene calls are TRBV6-1 and TRBJ1-2; D unresolved. There are 15 residues in the CDR3. Germline V gene sequence: CDR1 MNHNS, CDR2 SASEGT. V was cut by 2 bases and J by 1 base, with 11 bases left in between. The CDR3 DNA is TGTGCCAGCAGTGAACAGCAGTCTCATAACTATGGCTACACCTTC. Translating it yields CASSEQQSHNYGYTF.

This chain joins TRBV7-2 and TRBJ2-7, with D perhaps matching TRBD1 or TRBD2 (5 bases each). This CDR3 has 13 residues. The ends were cut back, 4 bases at V and 6 bases at J, with 13 bases in the middle. The germline gives CDR1 SGHTA, CDR2 FQGNSA. The CDR3 region has the DNA TGTGCCAGCAGCTGGGGGATCTTCTCCGAGCAGTACTTC. Protein sequence: CASSWGIFSEQYF.

This sequence joins TRBV10-3 and TRBJ1-6; D is possibly TRBD1 (5 bases). Trimming took off 7 bases at V and 5 bases at J, with 15 bases between the two ends. Germline V lookup: CDR1 ENHRY, CDR2 SYGVKD. There are 15 residues in the CDR3. CDR3 amino acids: CAITARRGDNSPLHF. In nucleotides, the CDR3 is TGTGCCATCACTGCCCGTCGAGGGGATAATTCACCCCTCCACTTT.

The rearrangement links TRBV27 to TRBJ1-2; 9 positions agree with TRBD1. CDR1 and CDR2 from the germline V gene are MNHEY and SMNVEV (reference sequence). This CDR3 has 18 residues. V lost 5 bases and J lost 0; bases outside the gene matches: 13. CDR3 sequence reads: CASSPSGTGRIPNYGYTF. CDR3 sequence (DNA): TGTGCCAGCAGTCCATCCGGGACAGGGAGAATCCCTAACTATGGCTACACCTTC.

This clone was counted a single time. The V gene is TRBV5-8, the J gene TRBJ1-4; D uncertain. This CDR3 region has 17 residues. CDR1 is SGHTS and CDR2 is YDEGEE in the germline V gene. The V end was cut by 2 bases, the J end by 2 bases, with 16 bases between. The CDR3 DNA sequence: TGTGCCAGCAGCTTCCCTATTAAGCAGACGACTAATGAAAAACTGTTTTTT. Amino acid sequence: CASSFPIKQTTNEKLFF.

The rearrangement uses TRBV7-2 and TRBJ2-7, with no clear D. Germline assignment: CDR1 SGHTA and CDR2 FQGNSA. V lost 4 bases and J lost 0, with 7 bases in between. The CDR3 is 13 residues long. The CDR3 DNA follows: TGTGCCAGCAGCTCACCCGGCTCCTACGAGCAGTACTTC. Protein: CASSSPGSYEQYF.

The chain combines TRBV4-3 with TRBJ1-2; 10 nucleotides match TRBD1. Trimming removed 2 bases from V and 4 bases from J; junction bases left unmatched: 4. The CDR3 totals 15 residues. Germline assignment: CDR1 LGHNA and CDR2 YSLEER. The CDR3 region is CASSQTTGGSYGYTF. The CDR3 DNA reads TGCGCCAGCAGCCAAACGACAGGGGGCTCCTATGGCTACACCTTC.